A selection of T cell receptor beta chains follows, all from one sample in a study of T cell repertoires in cytomegalovirus infection. Using its own MiXCR run on the reads, TCRdb lists one record per CDR3 protein. The sample holds about 260,000 distinct CDR3 sequences, roughly 15% seen once. Input material: PBMCs. Receptors were obtained from a human donor in good health (CMV status not recorded). Some clones in this sample may be carry-over from other donors' samples. Both conserved end residues are part of each CDR3. The D gene is left open where the match is weak. Expanded clones get a size class; other rows say once, few or many, or leave the size out.

-	-	TRBV15	TRBJ2-5	CATSRGVANDIETQYF	TGTGCCACCAGCAGAGGGGTGGCCAACGATATAGAGACCCAGTACTTC
-	-	TRBV27	TRBJ1-2	CASSLSQDYGYTF	TGTGCCAGCAGTTTATCGCAGGACTATGGCTACACCTTC
many	-	TRBV10-1	TRBJ1-1	CASSIEQVGTEAFF	TGCGCCAGCAGTATCGAACAGGTTGGAACTGAAGCTTTCTTT
-	-	TRBV5-1	TRBJ2-7	CASSLDPSSPSYEQYF	TGCGCCAGCAGCTTGGATCCCAGCTCCCCCTCCTACGAGCAGTACTTC
-	-	TRBV6-2/TRBV6-3	TRBJ1-5	CASSKPGRNQPQHF	TGTGCCAGCAGTAAGCCGGGGCGCAATCAGCCCCAGCATTTT
many	TRBD1	TRBV4-1	TRBJ1-2	CASSQTGGHYGYTF	TGCGCCAGCAGCCAGACAGGGGGTCACTATGGCTACACCTTC
-	-	TRBV27	TRBJ2-3	CASSTAAATQYF	TGTGCCAGCAGTACAGCGGCGGCGACGCAGTATTTT
few	-	TRBV12-5	TRBJ1-1	CASGLLGGTEAFF	TGTGCTAGTGGTCTATTGGGCGGCACTGAAGCTTTCTTT
many	TRBD2	TRBV6-2/TRBV6-3	TRBJ2-7	CASRPGLAGGVSYEQYF	TGTGCCAGCAGGCCGGGACTAGCGGGAGGAGTCTCCTACGAGCAGTACTTC
many	-	TRBV7-9	TRBJ2-1	CASRSWGSDNEQFF	TGTGCCAGCCGATCCTGGGGGAGCGACAATGAGCAGTTCTTC
few	-	TRBV29-1	TRBJ1-2	CSVEGGSGYTF	TGCAGCGTTGAAGGGGGGAGCGGCTACACCTTC
many	-	TRBV28	TRBJ2-3	CASSTQGYTDTQYF	TGTGCCAGCAGCACACAGGGTTACACAGATACGCAGTATTTT
-	TRBD1	TRBV29-1	TRBJ2-2	CSVEGQGAIGELFF	TGCAGCGTCGAAGGACAGGGGGCTATCGGGGAGCTGTTTTTT
few	-	TRBV28	TRBJ1-5	CASSSDQGRGNQPQHF	TGTGCCAGCAGTTCGGATCAGGGAAGAGGCAATCAGCCCCAGCATTTT
many	-	TRBV12-3/TRBV12-4	TRBJ1-2	CASRPDKAYGYTF	TGTGCCAGCAGACCGGACAAGGCTTATGGCTACACCTTC
few	-	TRBV20-1	TRBJ1-2	CSAPDWFLYGYTF	TGCAGTGCTCCGGACTGGTTCTTATATGGCTACACCTTC
many	-	TRBV7-9	TRBJ2-7	CASSSLPASAYEQYF	TGTGCCAGCAGCTCACTCCCCGCCTCGGCTTACGAGCAGTACTTC
-	-	TRBV5-1	TRBJ2-7	CASSPPGGTLYEQYF	TGCGCCAGCAGCCCTCCGGGCGGGACCCTCTACGAGCAGTACTTC
many	-	TRBV28	TRBJ2-3	CASSFPRNPVITGSTDTQYF	TGTGCCAGCAGTTTCCCCCGGAACCCCGTCATCACGGGTAGCACAGATACGCAGTATTTT
-	-	TRBV6-6	TRBJ1-5	CASSYSISRAGFGQPQHF	TGTGCCAGCAGTTACTCGATATCCAGGGCGGGCTTCGGCCAGCCCCAGCATTTT
many	-	TRBV7-2	TRBJ2-1	CASSLTGALPHEQFF	TGTGCCAGCAGCTTAACGGGGGCCCTCCCCCATGAGCAGTTCTTC
-	TRBD2	TRBV4-3	TRBJ2-1	CASSQDSGSLNEQFF	TGCGCCAGCAGCCAAGACAGCGGGAGTCTAAATGAGCAGTTCTTC
few	-	TRBV14	TRBJ2-1	CASSQVDSRWDEQFF	TGTGCCAGCAGCCAAGTCGACAGTCGATGGGATGAGCAGTTCTTC
many	-	TRBV12-3/TRBV12-4	TRBJ2-5	CASRGLQETQYF	TGTGCCAGCAGAGGATTACAAGAGACCCAGTACTTC
many	TRBD1	TRBV7-2	TRBJ2-7	CASSLVVTGGSEQYF	TGTGCCAGCAGCTTAGTGGTGACAGGGGGCTCCGAGCAGTACTTC
few	-	TRBV7-9	TRBJ2-7	CASSILTLDYEQYF	TGTGCCAGCAGCATTCTAACCCTCGACTACGAGCAGTACTTC
-	-	TRBV5-4	TRBJ2-1	CASSLWRTEQFF	TGTGCCAGCAGCTTGTGGAGGACTGAGCAGTTCTTC
many	TRBD1	TRBV10-3	TRBJ1-2	CAISEIHGTGGGGYTF	TGTGCCATCAGTGAGATACACGGGACAGGGGGAGGAGGCTACACCTTC
many	-	TRBV7-9	TRBJ1-2	CASSPGQSGGYTF	TGTGCCAGCAGCCCTGGACAGTCTGGGGGCTACACCTTC
few	-	TRBV7-2	TRBJ1-6	CASSPGVYNSPLHF	TGTGCCAGCAGCCCAGGGGTCTATAATTCACCCCTCCACTTT
many	-	TRBV7-3	TRBJ1-5	CASSLMGNKEPQHF	TGTGCCAGCAGCTTAATGGGGAATAAGGAGCCCCAGCATTTT
many	-	TRBV7-2	TRBJ1-1	CASSPRHLLNTEAFF	TGTGCCAGCAGCCCCCGACACCTTTTGAACACTGAAGCTTTCTTT
-	TRBD1	TRBV28	TRBJ1-1	CAAQGRAPNTEAFF	TGTGCCGCACAGGGGAGAGCGCCGAACACTGAAGCTTTCTTT
-	-	TRBV7-9	TRBJ1-2	CASSLRDTIYTF	TGTGCCAGCAGCCTCCGGGACACAATCTACACCTTC
many	-	TRBV5-6	TRBJ1-5	CASSFRGTNQPQHF	TGTGCCAGCAGCTTCAGGGGAACGAATCAGCCCCAGCATTTT
-	TRBD1	TRBV9	TRBJ2-7	CASSATPGGGYEQYF	TGTGCCAGCAGCGCGACGCCAGGGGGCGGCTACGAGCAGTACTTC
few	-	TRBV20-1	TRBJ1-5	CSARKQDSNQPQHF	TGCAGTGCTAGAAAACAGGATAGCAATCAGCCCCAGCATTTT